The text below deals with one TCR beta chain. The sample comes from a study of human T cells and chemical hapten exposure. Time point defined: patch test 2, 6 weeks after DPC sensitization. Treatment described: therapeutic diphenylcyclopropenone sensitization with weekly scalp DPC. TCRdb recomputed calls from the RACE reads with MiXCR, one row per CDR3 protein. The sample carries 70,000 to 90,000 distinct CDR3 sequences, 10% recorded once. Looked up from germline, CDR1 is SGHAT and CDR2 is FQNNGV. Between the trimmed V and J ends, which lost 5 bases and 2 bases, there was a span of 18 bases. This CDR3 contains 16 residues.

The material sequenced was whole blood, taken in connection with sensitization to the hapten diphenylcyclopropenone (DPC). This chain joins TRBV11-2 and TRBJ1-2, with D possibly TRBD1 on 6 matching bases. The TCR sequence derives from a woman in her fifties or sixties with alopecia areata. Some clones in this sample may be carry-over from other donors' samples. CDR3 DNA sequence: TGTGCCAGCAGCCCGCTCCGGGACACTCGAAACTATGGCTACACCTTC. Translation: CASSPLRDTRNYGYTF.